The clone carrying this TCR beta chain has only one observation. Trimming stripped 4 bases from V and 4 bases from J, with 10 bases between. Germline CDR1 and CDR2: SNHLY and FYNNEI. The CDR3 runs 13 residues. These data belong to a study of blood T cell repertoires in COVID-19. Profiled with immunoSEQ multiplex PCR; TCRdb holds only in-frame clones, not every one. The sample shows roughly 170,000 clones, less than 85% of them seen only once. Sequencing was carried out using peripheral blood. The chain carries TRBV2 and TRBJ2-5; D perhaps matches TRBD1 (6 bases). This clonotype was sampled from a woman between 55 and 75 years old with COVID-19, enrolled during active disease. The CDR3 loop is CASSGGHPETQYF. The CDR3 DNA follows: TGTGCCAGCAGTGGGGGACATCCAGAGACCCAGTACTTC. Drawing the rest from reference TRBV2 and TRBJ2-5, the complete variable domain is EPEVTQTPSHQVTQMGQEVILRCVPISNHLYFYWYRQILGQKVEFLVSFYNNEISEKSEIFDDQFSVERPDGSNFTLKIRSTKLEDSAMYFCASSGGHPETQYFGPGTRLLVL.